This T cell receptor beta chain was recovered during a study of CD8 T cells in ankylosing spondylitis. Overall study results and limits: Disease-linked clones proved CD8+ and comparatively uncommon in peripheral blood. The study looked at matched synovial fluid samples from ankylosing spondylitis patients. Disease-linked clones were reported to be significantly enriched there.

This clonotype has a count of ten or more. Its antigen is unidentified. The V end lost 6 bases, the J end lost 8 bases, and 19 bases lay between the germline ends. The CDR3 runs to 14 residues. Germline loops: CDR1 MNHNS, CDR2 SASEGT. Each CDR3 protein is one row after TCRdb ran MiXCR on the 5' RACE reads. The sample has about 130,000 distinct CDR3 sequences; just under 7.5% are singletons. The sequenced material came from blood, either unsorted or a sorted T cell fraction (not recorded which). This TCR derives from a female donor with ankylosing spondylitis or in good health (not recorded which). The chain employs TRBV6-1 and TRBJ1-2; D unresolved. CDR3 sequence (DNA): TGTGCCAGCAGCGGGAGAAGCCAAGAGCGGGGCTACACCTTC. This encodes CASSGRSQERGYTF.